The next 15 T cell receptor beta chains were all read from a single sample in a study of blood T cells in healthy people across ages. A second PCR of roughly 7 to 11 cycles used a sample-barcoded 5' primer and a J-beta primer mix. TCRdb re-analysed the 5' RACE reads in MiXCR, keeping a single row per CDR3 protein. The sample holds roughly 730,000 distinct CDR3 sequences, approximately 60% seen once. Sequenced: blood. These receptors were taken from a man between 40 and 49 years old in good health.

This clonotype was recorded a few times. Here the CDR3 reads CASSLVGLMGQGFHEQYF. Here the CDR3 DNA reads TGTGCCAGCAGCTTAGTTGGGTTGATGGGACAGGGGTTCCACGAGCAGTACTTC. The chain joins TRBV7-8 to TRBJ2-7; 10 positions match TRBD1. This CDR3 is 18 amino acids long. V dropped 1 base and J dropped 5; count of bases not matched to a gene: 14. Germline assignment: CDR1 SGHVS and CDR2 FQNEAQ.

This chain's CDR3 is CATQDPGETQYF. The CDR3 bases are TGTGCCACCCAGGATCCTGGGGAGACCCAGTACTTC. The rearrangement uses TRBV6-2 or TRBV6-3 and TRBJ2-5; D unresolved. Germline V gene sequence: CDR1 MNHEY, CDR2 SVGEGT. CDR3 length: 12 residues. The V end lost 10 bases, the J end lost 5 bases, and 14 bases lay between the germline ends.

Notes on this clonotype: A much larger clonotype is one base distant, so this may be a read error. The chain uses TRBV20-1 and TRBJ1-2, with D hard to call. The germline gives CDR1 DFQATT, CDR2 SNEGSKA (reference sequence). The V end lost 6 bases, the J end lost 6 bases, and 17 bases lay between the germline ends. This CDR3 is 13 amino acids long. CDR3: CSAVKSRADGYTF. The DNA for the CDR3 is TGCAGTGCAGTAAAATCCCGCGCGGATGGCTACACCTTC.

This chain uses TRBV29-1 with TRBJ2-3, with D possibly being TRBD1 (5 bases). CDR3 length equals 13 residues. V was shortened by 5 bases and J by 2 bases, with 11 bases between the two germline ends. CDR1 is SQVTM and CDR2 is ANQGSEA in the germline V gene. The CDR3 sequence is CSVRYRPTDTQYF. The CDR3 nucleotides read TGCAGCGTTCGGTACAGGCCCACAGATACGCAGTATTTT.

The genes are TRBV6-6 and TRBJ2-3; 7 bases align to TRBD2. This CDR3 is built from 15 residues. CDR1 and CDR2 (germline): MNHNY, SVGAGI (reference sequence). The V gene end was trimmed by 10 bases and the J gene end by 3 bases; junction bases not matched to a gene: 13. As DNA, the CDR3 is TGTGCCACCGCGGACTGGACTAGGTCTACAGATACGCAGTATTTT. The encoded protein is CATADWTRSTDTQYF.

This clonotype was counted only a few times. The V gene is TRBV7-8, the J gene TRBJ1-6; no reliable D call. CDR1 SGHVS and CDR2 FQNEAQ come from the germline V gene. The CDR3 length is 14 residues. The V end lost 5 bases, the J end lost 7 bases, and 12 bases lay between the germline ends. The chain's CDR3 is CASSPAGRNSPLHF. CDR3 bases: TGTGCCAGCAGCCCAGCGGGGAGGAATTCACCCCTCCACTTT.

The rearrangement uses TRBV6-6 and TRBJ1-5, with 9 bases lining up with TRBD1. V shed 2 bases, J shed 4 bases, and the junction held 3 bases outside the gene matches. Germline V gives CDR1 MNHNY, CDR2 SVGAGI (reference sequence). There are 15 residues in the CDR3. The CDR3 loop is CASSYTGTGNQPQHF. CDR3 nucleotides: TGTGCCAGCAGTTACACCGGGACAGGGAATCAGCCCCAGCATTTT.

A few counts support this clonotype. V usage is TRBV20-1 and J usage is TRBJ1-4; D call uncertain. The CDR3 runs to 11 residues. Trimming stripped 3 bases from V and 6 bases from J, with 5 bases between. Germline assignment: CDR1 DFQATT and CDR2 SNEGSKA (reference sequence). The CDR3 region is CSASRDEKLFF. The CDR3 bases are TGCAGTGCTAGCAGAGATGAAAAACTGTTTTTT.

This clonotype has ten or more counts. The chain joins TRBV7-2 to TRBJ2-5; D possibly corresponds to TRBD2 (5 bases). Germline-derived CDR1 and CDR2 are SGHTA and FQGNSA. Trimming took off 8 bases at V and 5 bases at J, with 21 bases between the two ends. The CDR3 totals 15 residues. The CDR3 protein is CASARTSFALETQYF. The CDR3 nucleotides are TGTGCCAGCGCTCGCACTAGTTTTGCGTTGGAGACCCAGTACTTC.

CDR3 in amino acids: CASSSPGLAGGRSYEQYF. The CDR3 region has the DNA TGTGCCAGTAGTTCTCCGGGACTAGCGGGAGGGCGGTCCTACGAGCAGTACTTC. This sequence joins TRBV19 and TRBJ2-5, with 16 bases fitting TRBD2. Judging by the DNA end, TRBJ2-7 fits better; the J call may be wrong. CDR1 LNHDA and CDR2 SQIVND come from the germline V gene (reference sequence). The CDR3 runs to 18 residues.

In this sample, this clonotype turned up many times. J is TRBJ2-5 and V is TRBV4-1; TRBD2 matches 14 bases. Per germline, CDR1 MGHRA and CDR2 YSYEKL. After removal of 1 base from V and 0 bases from J, the junction contained 1 base not matched to a gene. The CDR3 runs 17 residues. The CDR3 coding sequence is TGCGCCAGCAGCCAAGGGACTAGCGGGGGGTACCAAGAGACCCAGTACTTC. It codes for CASSQGTSGGYQETQYF.

In its sample, this clonotype was seen once. This chain joins TRBV5-1 and TRBJ1-1, with 7 bases matching TRBD1. Germline V gene data show CDR1 as SGHRS and CDR2 as YFSETQ. The trim removed 4 bases at V and 5 bases at J, leaving 5 bases unmatched. The CDR3 runs to 13 residues. This chain's CDR3 is CASSKNRGTEAFF. CDR3 bases: TGCGCCAGCAGCAAGAACAGGGGAACTGAAGCTTTCTTT.

This clonotype has more than one count but fewer than ten. V and J are TRBV28 and TRBJ2-5; D is possibly TRBD2 (6 bases). The V gene lost 5 bases and the J gene lost 9 bases, with 19 bases spanning the gap. The germline V gene has CDR1 MDHEN and CDR2 SYDVKM. The CDR3 spans 14 residues. The CDR3 is CASSDGSSKMSQYF. CDR3 bases: TGTGCCAGCAGTGACGGGAGTTCCAAGATGTCCCAGTACTTC.

The chain recombines TRBV7-2 with TRBJ2-3; possible D gene TRBD1, 6 bases. The V end was cut by 9 bases, the J end by 4 bases, with 14 bases between. Germline V gives CDR1 SGHTA, CDR2 FQGNSA. CDR3 length: 13 residues. CDR3 region: CARSQGYADTQYF. As DNA, the CDR3 is TGTGCCAGGTCACAGGGTTACGCAGATACGCAGTATTTT.

The chain is built from TRBV7-9 and TRBJ1-3; 7 positions agree with TRBD1. Germline V gene data show CDR1 as SEHNR and CDR2 as FQNEAQ (reference sequence). V lost 4 bases and J lost 8; bases outside the gene matches: 8. The CDR3 totals 14 residues. Written as DNA, the CDR3 is TGTGCCAGCAGCTATATAGGGGGCGCAGACACCATATATTTT. As protein: CASSYIGGADTIYF.